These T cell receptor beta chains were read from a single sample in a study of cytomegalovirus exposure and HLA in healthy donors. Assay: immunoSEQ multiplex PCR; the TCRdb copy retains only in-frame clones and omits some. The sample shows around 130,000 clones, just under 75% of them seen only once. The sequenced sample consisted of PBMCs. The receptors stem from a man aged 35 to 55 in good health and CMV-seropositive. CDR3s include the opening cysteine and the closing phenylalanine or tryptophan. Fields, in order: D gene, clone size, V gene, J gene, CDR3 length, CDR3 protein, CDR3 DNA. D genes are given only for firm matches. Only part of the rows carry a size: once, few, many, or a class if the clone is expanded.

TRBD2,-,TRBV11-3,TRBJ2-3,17,CASSLRGTSVSTDTQYF,TGTGCCAGCAGCCTGAGGGGGACTAGCGTGAGCACAGATACGCAGTATTTT
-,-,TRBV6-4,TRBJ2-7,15,CASSAEGSSSYEQYF,TGTGCCAGCAGTGCGGAGGGGTCGAGCTCCTACGAGCAGTACTTC
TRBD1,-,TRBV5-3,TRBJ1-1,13,CARSYSGGTEAFF,TGTGCCAGAAGCTACTCAGGGGGCACTGAAGCTTTCTTT
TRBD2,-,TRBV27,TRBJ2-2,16,CASSRPRTGGTGELFF,TGTGCCAGCAGCAGACCAAGGACGGGAGGGACCGGGGAGCTGTTTTTT
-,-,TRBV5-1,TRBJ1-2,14,CASSFTAGSPGYTF,TGCGCCAGCAGCTTCACAGCAGGGTCACCGGGCTACACCTTC
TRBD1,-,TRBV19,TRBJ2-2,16,CASSKGDRDLTGELFF,TGTGCCAGTAGTAAAGGAGACAGGGATCTAACCGGGGAGCTGTTTTTT
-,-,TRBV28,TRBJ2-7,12,CASTPGAYEQYF,TGTGCCAGCACCCCAGGGGCCTACGAGCAGTACTTC
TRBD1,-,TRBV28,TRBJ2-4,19,CASSLGWGTGGKAKNIQYF,TGTGCCAGCAGTTTAGGGTGGGGTACAGGGGGCAAAGCCAAAAACATTCAGTACTTC
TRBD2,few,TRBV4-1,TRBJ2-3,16,CASSQELAAITDTQYF,TGCGCCAGCAGCCAAGAACTAGCGGCAATCACAGATACGCAGTATTTT
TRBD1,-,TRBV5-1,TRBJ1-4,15,CASSSWTGVAEKLFF,TGCGCCAGCAGCTCCTGGACAGGGGTGGCTGAAAAACTGTTTTTT
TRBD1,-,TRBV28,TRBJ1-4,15,CASMPPGTGNEKLFF,TGTGCCAGCATGCCCCCCGGGACAGGGAACGAAAAACTGTTTTTT
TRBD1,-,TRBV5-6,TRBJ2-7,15,CASSQQGTISYEQYF,TGTGCCAGCAGCCAACAGGGGACCATCTCCTACGAGCAGTACTTC
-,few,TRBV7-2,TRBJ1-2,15,CASSLGGHGNYGYTF,TGTGCCAGCAGCTTAGGAGGGCATGGTAACTATGGCTACACCTTC
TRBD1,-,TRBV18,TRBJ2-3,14,CASSRTGGRDTQYF,TGTGCCAGCTCCCGGACAGGGGGTCGAGATACGCAGTATTTT
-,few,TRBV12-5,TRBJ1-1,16,CASGSPRPRGSTEAFF,TGTGCTAGTGGTTCCCCCCGGCCAAGGGGGTCCACTGAAGCTTTCTTT
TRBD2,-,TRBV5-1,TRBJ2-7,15,CASSAGLAATYEQYF,TGCGCCAGCAGCGCTGGACTAGCGGCTACCTACGAGCAGTACTTC
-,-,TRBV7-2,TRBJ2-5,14,CASSLAGHSETQYF,TGTGCCAGCAGCTTAGCGGGCCATTCGGAGACCCAGTACTTC
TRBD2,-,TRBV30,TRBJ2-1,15,CAWSWAGGVYNEQFF,TGTGCCTGGAGTTGGGCGGGAGGGGTTTACAATGAGCAGTTCTTC
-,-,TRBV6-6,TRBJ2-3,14,CASSPLKGTDTQYF,TGTGCCAGCAGTCCCCTTAAGGGGACAGATACGCAGTATTTT
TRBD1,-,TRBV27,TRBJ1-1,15,CASSLVAGGQTEAFF,TGTGCCAGCAGTTTGGTGGCAGGGGGCCAAACTGAAGCTTTCTTT
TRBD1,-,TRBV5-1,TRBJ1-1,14,CASRRQGGDTEAFF,TGCGCCAGCAGGCGACAGGGTGGGGACACTGAAGCTTTCTTT
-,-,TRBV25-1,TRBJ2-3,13,CASSYGATDTQYF,TGTGCCAGCAGTTATGGGGCAACAGATACGCAGTATTTT
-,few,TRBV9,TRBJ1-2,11,CASSGGPGYTF,TGTGCCAGCAGCGGGGGCCCTGGCTACACCTTC
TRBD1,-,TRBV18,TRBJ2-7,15,CASSPGQGKSYEQYF,TGTGCCAGCTCACCGGGACAGGGTAAGAGTTACGAGCAGTACTTC
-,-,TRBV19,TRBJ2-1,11,CASSTRNEQFF,TGTGCCAGTAGTACCCGGAATGAGCAGTTCTTC
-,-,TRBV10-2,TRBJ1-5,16,CASSESRVSGNQPQHF,TGCGCCAGCAGTGAGAGTCGGGTCTCGGGGAATCAGCCCCAGCATTTT
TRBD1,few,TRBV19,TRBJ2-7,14,CASSPGQVSYEQYF,TGTGCCAGTAGTCCAGGACAGGTCTCCTACGAGCAGTACTTC
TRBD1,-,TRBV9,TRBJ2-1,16,CASSGGDRGLYNEQFF,TGTGCCAGCAGCGGGGGGGACAGGGGATTATACAATGAGCAGTTCTTC
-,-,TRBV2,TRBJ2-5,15,CASSDGQGGQETQYF,TGTGCCAGCAGTGACGGTCAGGGAGGACAAGAGACCCAGTACTTC
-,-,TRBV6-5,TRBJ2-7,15,CASSSRTRAPYEQYF,TGTGCCAGCAGTTCGCGGACAAGGGCCCCCTACGAGCAGTACTTC
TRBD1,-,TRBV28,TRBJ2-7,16,CASSFGTGVGHYEQYF,TGTGCCAGCAGTTTCGGGACAGGGGTGGGGCACTACGAGCAGTACTTC
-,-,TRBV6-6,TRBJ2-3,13,CATARDFTDTQYF,TGTGCCACTGCCCGGGATTTCACAGATACGCAGTATTTT
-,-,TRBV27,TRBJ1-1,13,CASSLYRGVVAFF,TGTGCCAGCAGTTTATACCGGGGGGTTGTCGCTTTCTTT
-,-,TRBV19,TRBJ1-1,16,CASSIDTTATFTEAFF,TGTGCCAGTAGTATAGATACGACAGCAACCTTCACTGAAGCTTTCTTT
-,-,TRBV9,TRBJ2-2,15,CASSPDLDSTGELFF,TGTGCCAGCAGCCCCGACCTGGACTCTACCGGGGAGCTGTTTTTT
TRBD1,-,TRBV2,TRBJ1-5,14,CASRLDRINQPQHF,TGTGCCAGCAGGCTGGACAGGATAAATCAGCCCCAGCATTTT
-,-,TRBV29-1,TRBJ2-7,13,CSVEQGVPYEQYF,TGCAGCGTTGAACAGGGTGTTCCCTACGAGCAGTACTTC
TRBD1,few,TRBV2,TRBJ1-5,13,CASSLQGDQPQHF,TGTGCCAGCAGTCTACAGGGGGATCAGCCCCAGCATTTT
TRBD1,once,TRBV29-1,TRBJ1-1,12,CSAQTGGAEAFF,TGCAGCGCCCAGACAGGGGGAGCTGAAGCTTTCTTT
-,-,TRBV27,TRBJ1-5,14,CASSFGGSHQPQHF,TGTGCCAGCAGTTTCGGGGGGAGCCATCAGCCCCAGCATTTT
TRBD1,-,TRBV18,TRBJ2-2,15,CASSPRTGMDGELFF,TGTGCCAGCTCACCACGGACAGGGATGGACGGGGAGCTGTTTTTT
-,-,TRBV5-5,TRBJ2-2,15,CASSFVVGALGELFF,TGTGCCAGCAGCTTTGTCGTAGGGGCTTTGGGGGAGCTGTTTTTT